The clone carrying this TCR beta chain was picked up a small number of times. Its antigen is not identified. CDR3 length: 14 amino acids. The V end was cut by 3 bases, the J end by 5 bases, with 10 bases between. CDR1 SGHTA and CDR2 FQGNSA come from the germline V gene. This entry comes from a study of T-cell memory formation after mild COVID-19. Overall study: Clusters of TCRs were largely donor specific. Study-level results: The study found contracting CD4+ clones mainly in CM and EM and contracting CD8+ clones in EMRA.

Constant-segment primers and 5'RACE yielded cDNA libraries for TCR alpha and TCR beta, each carrying sample barcodes and UMIs. TCRdb re-analysed the 5' RACE reads in MiXCR, keeping a single row per CDR3 protein. The sample holds about 190,000 distinct CDR3 sequences; about 10% are singletons and the top ten take less than 4%. J is TRBJ1-4 and V is TRBV7-2; tentatively, D is TRBD1 (5 bases). The TCR comes from a young man who had mild COVID-19 (a few samples of this study predate the infection). Cell type and time point are not known. Sequencing was done on a sample of PBMCs or a T cell subset sorted from them (not recorded which). Here the CDR3 DNA reads TGTGCCAGCAGCTTGGGGCCTTCAAATGAAAAACTGTTTTTT. Protein sequence: CASSLGPSNEKLFF.